One and the same sample provided the 27 T cell receptor beta chains below, sequenced in a study of cytomegalovirus exposure and HLA in healthy donors. It was with 60 Vbeta and 13 Jbeta primers that the PCR ran. Produced via immunoSEQ multiplex PCR; TCRdb's table is partial and in-frame only. The sample has about 77,000 clones, less than 80% seen once. Sequencing was carried out using PBMCs. These receptors were collected from a middle-aged woman in good health and CMV-seronegative.

The rearrangement links TRBV7-2 to TRBJ2-1; D possibly corresponds to TRBD2 (5 bases). The CDR3 runs to 16 residues. V was clipped by 0 bases and J by 2 bases, with 11 bases between them. The germline V gene has CDR1 SGHTA and CDR2 FQGNSA. The CDR3 nucleotides are TGTGCCAGCAGCTTAGCGTCGGGGAGCGCCTACAATGAGCAGTTCTTC. Translation gives CASSLASGSAYNEQFF.

The chain employs TRBV7-2 and TRBJ2-1, with TRBD2 identical over 10 bases. Germline V gene lookup returns CDR1 SGHTA and CDR2 FQGNSA. The CDR3 is made up of 16 amino acids. V was pared by 5 bases and J by 0 bases, with 4 bases of the junction left unmatched. DNA of the CDR3: TGTGCCAGCAGCCGACCTAGCGGGAGCTCCTACAATGAGCAGTTCTTC. This encodes CASSRPSGSSYNEQFF.

J is TRBJ1-4 and V is TRBV30, with D uncertain. CDR3 length: 14 residues. Trimming took off 0 bases at V and 2 bases at J, with 7 bases between the two ends. Germline V gives CDR1 GTSNPN, CDR2 SVGIG (reference sequence). CDR3 loop: CAWSVPGTNEKLFF. The CDR3 region has the DNA TGTGCCTGGAGTGTACCCGGGACTAATGAAAAACTGTTTTTT.

V gene TRBV7-9 combines with J gene TRBJ2-5, with D possibly matching TRBD2 (6 bases). Germline V gene lookup returns CDR1 SEHNR and CDR2 FQNEAQ (reference sequence). The ends were cut back, 0 bases at V and 4 bases at J, with 6 bases in the middle. CDR3 length: 13 residues. The CDR3 is CASSLAGGETQYF. The CDR3, as DNA: TGTGCCAGCAGCTTAGCGGGAGGAGAGACCCAGTACTTC.

The chain employs TRBV5-5 and TRBJ2-1; a weak D match, TRBD2 (7 bases). Germline V gene data show CDR1 as SGHKS and CDR2 as YYEKEE (reference sequence). There are 17 residues in the CDR3. Trimming took off 4 bases at V and 2 bases at J, with 19 bases between the two ends. The CDR3 nucleotides read TGTGCCAGCAGCCCTCTGGGGGGGCGGGGGACCTACAATGAGCAGTTCTTC. Protein: CASSPLGGRGTYNEQFF.

The chain has TRBV29-1 and TRBJ2-3; 9 bases map to TRBD2. The germline gives CDR1 SQVTM, CDR2 ANQGSEA. This CDR3 has 15 residues. With V trimmed by 6 bases and J by 2 bases, 9 bases remained unmatched. The CDR3 spells CSVGQLAGLTDTQYF. The CDR3 bases are TGCAGCGTGGGACAACTAGCGGGTCTCACAGATACGCAGTATTTT.

This clone was picked up a small number of times. The rearrangement uses TRBV6-4 and TRBJ2-7, with 11 positions matching TRBD1. CDR3 size: 16 residues. V lost 3 bases, J lost 6 bases, and 10 bases stayed unmatched. Looked up from germline, CDR1 is MRHNA and CDR2 is SNTAGT. CDR3 sequence: CASSEESGQGAGEQYF. DNA of the CDR3: TGTGCCAGCAGTGAGGAATCCGGACAGGGGGCCGGCGAGCAGTACTTC.

The sample holds a few counts of this clone. The genes are TRBV19 and TRBJ2-7; no reliable D call. The CDR3 is made up of 13 amino acids. Germline CDR1 is LNHDA and CDR2 is SQIVND (reference sequence). Trimming took 4 bases from V and 0 from J, leaving 7 bases between them. The CDR3: CASSKILSYEQYF. The CDR3 DNA follows: TGTGCCAGTAGTAAGATACTCTCCTACGAGCAGTACTTC.

This clone was counted a single time. The V call is TRBV5-1, the J call TRBJ2-1, with 11 bases aligning to TRBD2. V lost 4 bases, J lost 7 bases, and 7 bases stayed unmatched. CDR3 length: 15 residues. Germline lookup yields CDR1 SGHRS and CDR2 YFSETQ. The CDR3 nucleotides read TGCGCCAGCAGCCTGGGACTAGCGGCAGTGAATGAGCAGTTCTTC. This codes for CASSLGLAAVNEQFF.

This sequence joins TRBV5-1 and TRBJ1-5; 9 bases match TRBD1. The CDR3 is made up of 13 amino acids. The ends lost 7 bases at V and 4 bases at J; junction bases unmatched: 3. Germline CDR1 and CDR2: SGHRS and YFSETQ. CDR3 sequence reads: CASRTGENQPQHF. The CDR3 region has the DNA TGCGCCAGCCGGACAGGGGAAAATCAGCCCCAGCATTTT.

CDR3: CAISERTGSAGGYTF. The CDR3 DNA is TGTGCCATCAGTGAGAGGACAGGGAGTGCTGGTGGCTACACCTTC. The chain joins TRBV10-3 to TRBJ1-2; 8 bases map to TRBD1. The CDR3 has 15 amino acids. In germline, CDR1 is ENHRY, CDR2 SYGVKD. The V segment lost 2 bases and the J segment 7 bases; nucleotides outside the gene matches: 9.

This clone was picked up one time. V gene TRBV2 combines with J gene TRBJ1-5; D is ambiguous. The CDR3 spans 13 residues. Germline V CDR1 and CDR2: SNHLY, FYNNEI. V lost 8 bases, J lost 2 bases, and 10 bases lay in between. The CDR3 DNA reads as TGTGCCAGCCATCCGGTTGGCAATCAGCCCCAGCATTTT. This encodes CASHPVGNQPQHF.

The chain is built from TRBV11-3 and TRBJ2-6, with TRBD1 identical over 7 bases. Germline V gene lookup returns CDR1 SGHNT and CDR2 YENEEA. The V gene end was trimmed by 5 bases and the J gene end by 4 bases; junction bases not matched to a gene: 11. This CDR3 has 17 amino acids. CDR3 nucleotide sequence: TGTGCCAGCAGCACTCACACAGGGGAGTCGGGGGCCAACGTCCTGACTTTC. This sequence encodes CASSTHTGESGANVLTF.

This chain uses TRBV12-5 with TRBJ2-2; no clear D. This CDR3 is 13 amino acids long. Trimming cost V 3 bases and J 1 base, with 3 bases left between them. Germline CDR1 is LGHNT and CDR2 is FRNRAP. The CDR3 spells CASGFVNTGELFF. The CDR3 DNA sequence: TGTGCTAGTGGTTTCGTGAACACCGGGGAGCTGTTTTTT.

The chain couples TRBV15 to TRBJ1-1; 7 nucleotides agree with TRBD1. The CDR3 has 17 residues. The V segment lost 0 bases and the J segment 0 bases; nucleotides outside the gene matches: 7. The germline CDR1 and CDR2 sequences are LNHNV and YYDKDF (reference sequence). The CDR3 DNA sequence: TGTGCCACCAGCAGAGATGCCCCGGACAGGCTGAACACTGAAGCTTTCTTT. It specifies CATSRDAPDRLNTEAFF.

The rearrangement joins TRBV2 to TRBJ2-5, with D perhaps TRBD2 (5 bases). Germline V CDR1 and CDR2: SNHLY, FYNNEI. V shed 8 bases and J shed 1 base, with 17 bases lying between them. This CDR3 is 15 amino acids long. The CDR3 spells CASGRVDSVQETQYF. DNA of the CDR3: TGTGCCAGCGGTAGGGTCGATAGCGTCCAAGAGACCCAGTACTTC.

This clone has only a few counts. V and J are TRBV29-1 and TRBJ2-1; no clear D gene. The CDR3 is 12 residues long. V lost 5 bases to trimming and J lost 7 bases, with 12 bases between them. CDR1 SQVTM and CDR2 ANQGSEA come from the germline V gene. The CDR3 is CSVHRDNNEQFF. CDR3 coding DNA: TGCAGCGTTCACCGCGACAATAATGAGCAGTTCTTC.

This chain joins TRBV18 and TRBJ2-3; no reliable D call. V shed 4 bases and J shed 2 bases, with 4 bases lying between them. Germline lookup yields CDR1 KGHSH and CDR2 LQKENI. The CDR3 length is 12 residues. The CDR3 here is CASSLFTDTQYF. The CDR3, as DNA: TGTGCCAGCTCACTCTTCACAGATACGCAGTATTTT.

This chain joins TRBV2 and TRBJ1-1, with D maybe TRBD1 (6 bases). Germline CDR1 reads SNHLY; CDR2 reads FYNNEI. The CDR3 is 18 residues long. The ends were cut back, 6 bases at V and 3 bases at J, with 26 bases in the middle. CDR3 sequence (DNA): TGTGCCAGCAGCGAGCCGATATGGGGCGGGGGGGCTGACACTGAAGCTTTCTTT. This gives the protein CASSEPIWGGGADTEAFF.

J is TRBJ1-1 and V is TRBV9, with D perhaps matching TRBD1 (5 bases). CDR3 length: 15 amino acids. V lost 1 base, J lost 5 bases, and 15 bases lay in between. Germline CDR1 and CDR2: SGDLS and YYNGEE. Here the CDR3 reads CASSVSLQAGTEAFF. The DNA of the CDR3 is TGTGCCAGCAGCGTATCGCTACAGGCGGGAACTGAAGCTTTCTTT.

This clone was detected only a few times. Other DNA sequences in the sample encode the same CDR3. Here the CDR3 reads CASTLAVSSYEQYF. CDR3 coding DNA: TGTGCCAGCACTCTAGCGGTAAGCTCCTACGAGCAGTACTTC. V and J are TRBV6-1 and TRBJ2-7, with 7 bases aligning to TRBD2. V lost 7 bases to trimming and J lost 0 bases; unmatched junction nucleotides: 6. The CDR3 is 14 residues long. CDR1 and CDR2 from the germline V gene are MNHNS and SASEGT.

This clone was seen more than once but under ten times. This rearrangement joins TRBV9 to TRBJ2-5; 9 bases match TRBD2. This CDR3 is 14 amino acids long. Germline values: CDR1 SGDLS, CDR2 YYNGEE. V was clipped by 2 bases and J by 5 bases; unmatched bases: 4. The CDR3 bases are TGTGCCAGCAGCGTTAGCGGGAGCGGGGAGACCCAGTACTTC. Its translation: CASSVSGSGETQYF.

This chain connects TRBV18 to TRBJ2-7; TRBD1 is a possible D gene (5 bases). Germline lookup yields CDR1 KGHSH and CDR2 LQKENI. The length of the CDR3 is 14 residues. V lost 0 bases, J lost 4 bases, and 10 bases lay in between. The CDR3 sequence is CASSPPGVRYEQYF. CDR3 coding DNA: TGTGCCAGCTCACCACCAGGGGTTCGGTACGAGCAGTACTTC. Combining the CDR3 with reference TRBV18 and TRBJ2-7 gives the whole variable domain NAGVMQNPRHLVRRRGQEARLRCSPMKGHSHVYWYRQLPEEGLKFMVYLQKENIIDESGMPKERFSAEFPKEGPSILRIQQVVRGDSAAYFCASSPPGVRYEQYFGPGTRLTVT.

This chain links TRBV5-1 with TRBJ1-2; D possibly corresponds to TRBD1 (6 bases). The CDR3 has 15 amino acids. Trimming stripped 4 bases from V and 4 bases from J, with 17 bases between. Germline CDR1 reads SGHRS; CDR2 reads YFSETQ. The CDR3, as DNA: TGCGCCAGCAGCCCCGACAGGCCCCTTGGCTATGGCTACACCTTC. Protein: CASSPDRPLGYGYTF. The full variable domain, in which reference TRBV5-1 and TRBJ1-2 provide the parts outside the CDR3, is KAGVTQTPRYLIKTRGQQVTLSCSPISGHRSVSWYQQTPGQGLQFLFEYFSETQRNKGNFPGRFSGRQFSNSRSEMNVSTLELGDSALYLCASSPDRPLGYGYTFGSGTRLTVV.

J is TRBJ2-1 and V is TRBV11-1; the match to TRBD2 covers 7 bases. CDR3 length: 14 residues. Per germline, CDR1 SGHAT and CDR2 FQDESV (reference sequence). Trimming took 5 bases from V and 0 from J; bases not matched to a gene: 1. CDR3 in DNA: TGTGCCAGCAGCCCGGGGGGCTCCTACAATGAGCAGTTCTTC. Encoded protein: CASSPGGSYNEQFF.

The rearrangement links TRBV5-5 to TRBJ2-5, with 10 bases fitting TRBD2. CDR1 and CDR2 (germline): SGHKS, YYEKEE (reference sequence). The CDR3 extends over 15 amino acids. The J segment lost 6 bases and the V segment lost 2 bases, leaving 7 bases of the junction unmatched. CDR3 in amino acids: CASSFEAGGQKTQYF. The CDR3 DNA reads TGTGCCAGCAGCTTTGAAGCGGGGGGGCAGAAGACCCAGTACTTC.

The V call is TRBV2, the J call TRBJ1-5; a possible D gene is TRBD1 (5 bases). This CDR3 has 15 residues. Trimming removed 3 bases at V and 8 bases at J, with 17 bases between. CDR1 and CDR2 from the germline V gene are SNHLY and FYNNEI. CDR3: CASSDWRGLIKPQHF. The CDR3, as DNA: TGTGCCAGCAGTGATTGGAGGGGCCTAATTAAGCCCCAGCATTTT.